This T cell receptor beta chain comes out of a study of blood T cell repertoires in COVID-19. Study background: The study drew acute and convalescent COVID-19 samples from the United States, Italy and Spain. T cells, B-cell-depleted T cells, or PBMCs provided the cDNA or gDNA that served as material.

In the original workflow: How many nucleated cells were present was estimated from reference gene primer amplification. Profiling relied on immunoSEQ multiplex PCR, and the TCRdb table lists in-frame clones only, not all of them. The DNA gave D and trimming, while V, J and clone size come from that table. The sample holds approximately 61,000 clones, approximately 79% seen once. Germline assignment: CDR1 ENHRY and CDR2 SYGVKD. V gave up 2 bases and J gave up 8 bases, with 15 bases separating them. This CDR3 comprises 14 residues. The chain joins TRBV10-3 to TRBJ1-2, with TRBD1 as a possible D gene (6 bases). The clonotype originates from a woman in her 70s with acute or convalescent COVID-19. Input material: peripheral blood. Here the CDR3 DNA reads TGTGCCATCAGTGAGCTACAGGGAACCCTCGGCTACACCTTC. Translated, it gives CAISELQGTLGYTF.